Each of the 9 T cell receptor beta chains below was sequenced from the same sample in a study of human T cells and chemical hapten exposure. TCRdb redid the calling of the RACE reads with MiXCR, one entry per CDR3 protein. The sample shows some 100,000 distinct CDR3 sequences, 9% to 9.5% of them seen only once. Sample time point: patch test 2, 6 weeks after DPC sensitization. The treatment denotes: therapeutic diphenylcyclopropenone sensitization with weekly scalp DPC. This sample comprised whole blood, obtained in connection with sensitization to the hapten diphenylcyclopropenone (DPC). The origin of the receptors is a woman aged 40 to 50 with alopecia areata. Some clones in this sample may be carry-over from other donors' samples.

This clonotype was observed many times. V usage is TRBV20-1 and J usage is TRBJ2-7; D is unresolved. The length of the CDR3 is 12 residues. Germline CDR1 reads DFQATT; CDR2 reads SNEGSKA (reference sequence). Trimming pared 1 base from V and 5 bases from J, leaving 9 bases between. The CDR3 nucleotides read TGCAGTGCTAGAGGGTTCTACGACGAGCAGTACTTC. Protein sequence: CSARGFYDEQYF.

This clonotype was counted at least ten times. V gene TRBV5-1 combines with J gene TRBJ2-7, with TRBD1 matching 7 bases. V trimming: 4 bases; J trimming: 3 bases; junction bases outside the gene matches: 4. The CDR3 runs to 13 residues. CDR1 is SGHRS, CDR2 YFSETQ, per germline. The CDR3 coding sequence is TGCGCCAGCAGCGTGACAGGGAACTACGAGCAGTACTTC. Protein product: CASSVTGNYEQYF. The variable domain in full, with the rest retrieved from reference TRBV5-1 and TRBJ2-7, is KAGVTQTPRYLIKTRGQQVTLSCSPISGHRSVSWYQQTPGQGLQFLFEYFSETQRNKGNFPGRFSGRQFSNSRSEMNVSTLELGDSALYLCASSVTGNYEQYFGPGTRLTVT.

This clonotype was recorded many times. The chain couples TRBV5-1 to TRBJ2-3, with 7 bases matching TRBD2. The germline gives CDR1 SGHRS, CDR2 YFSETQ. Losses at the gene ends were 5 bases for V and 0 bases for J; bases not matched to a gene: 3. CDR3 size: 14 residues. This chain's CDR3 is CASRTSASTDTQYF. The CDR3, as DNA: TGCGCCAGCAGAACTAGCGCTAGCACAGATACGCAGTATTTT.

The rearrangement uses TRBV28 and TRBJ1-3; 8 positions match TRBD1. Germline V gives CDR1 MDHEN, CDR2 SYDVKM. This CDR3 comprises 18 residues. V lost 1 base, J lost 3 bases, and 11 bases stayed unmatched. The CDR3 DNA reads as TGTGCCAGCAGTTTATCGGTCAGGGGGCTTACGTTTGGAAACACCATATATTTT. It codes for CASSLSVRGLTFGNTIYF.

This clonotype appeared a few times. The J gene is TRBJ2-5, the V gene TRBV7-8, with D perhaps being TRBD1 or TRBD2 (6 bases each). Trimming removed 3 bases at V and 5 bases at J, with 16 bases between. The CDR3 is made up of 15 amino acids. Looked up from germline, CDR1 is SGHVS and CDR2 is FQNEAQ. CDR3 amino acids: CASSFTRIGGETQYF. DNA of the CDR3: TGTGCCAGCAGCTTCACCAGAATAGGGGGGGAGACCCAGTACTTC.

This clonotype occurred many times. The V gene is TRBV2, the J gene TRBJ2-3; a possible D gene is TRBD2 (6 bases). The CDR3 consists of 19 residues. Germline assignment: CDR1 SNHLY and CDR2 FYNNEI. Trimming stripped 8 bases from V and 0 bases from J, with 27 bases between. The CDR3 DNA follows: TGTGCCAGCGTATACTACGGGGGTGCTGGGTTGGGAAGCACAGATACGCAGTATTTT. Amino acids: CASVYYGGAGLGSTDTQYF.

The table lists this clonotype with many counts. This CDR3 reads CASSRKSSGSGTDTQYF. CDR3 DNA: TGTGCCAGCAGCCGAAAAAGTAGCGGGAGTGGAACAGATACGCAGTATTTT. The chain has TRBV6-4 and TRBJ2-3; 9 positions match TRBD2. J lost 3 bases, V lost 6 bases, and 13 bases had no gene match. In germline, CDR1 is MRHNA, CDR2 SNTAGT. This CDR3 has 17 residues.

V is TRBV4-3 and J is TRBJ1-2, with D unclear. V gave up 1 base and J gave up 4 bases, with 13 bases separating them. Germline lookup yields CDR1 LGHNA and CDR2 YSLEER. The CDR3 loop spans 15 amino acids. CDR3 bases: TGCGCCAGCAGCCAAGCTTTATCAGCTCTCTATGGCTACACCTTC. This codes for CASSQALSALYGYTF.

This clonotype was observed at least ten times. This sequence joins TRBV5-4 and TRBJ1-1; no clear D. From germline, CDR1 is SGHNT and CDR2 YYREEE (reference sequence). There are 15 residues in the CDR3. V was clipped by 4 bases and J by 2 bases, with 15 bases between them. The CDR3 region has the DNA TGTGCCAGCAGCCTATATATGGAAGGAAACACTGAAGCTTTCTTT. Protein sequence: CASSLYMEGNTEAFF.